This T cell receptor beta chain appears in the sequencing data of a study of control samples from healthy donors and cancer patients. The CDR3 has 16 residues. V lost 4 bases to trimming and J lost 5 bases, with 20 bases between them. CDR1 LNHNV and CDR2 YYDKDF come from the germline V gene (reference sequence). Sequencing used immunoSEQ multiplex PCR; TCRdb keeps in-frame clones, though not all of them. This sample has about 94,000 clones, with 90% found just once. This clonotype was sampled from a woman between 18 and 29 years old in good health. V usage is TRBV15 and J usage is TRBJ2-5; D is unresolved. Sequenced sample: blood. The CDR3: CATSTRKSTRSETQYF. In DNA, the CDR3 is TGTGCCACCAGCACCCGGAAGAGCACTCGATCGGAGACCCAGTACTTC.